A single sample gave rise to the 26 T cell receptor beta chains below, sequenced in a study of CD8 T cells in Susac syndrome. With random hexamers, reverse transcription was performed on about 0.5 to 1 ug of RNA. TCRdb reprocessed the immunoSEQ multiplex PCR reads via MiXCR and lists one record per CDR3 protein. The table has fewer than 85,000 distinct CDR3 sequences, roughly 94% seen once. The source material was CD8+ T cells from PBMCs. The source is a human donor with Susac syndrome.

The chain joins TRBV15 to TRBJ2-1; perhaps TRBD2 as D (5 bases). CDR1 is LNHNV, CDR2 YYDKDF, per germline (reference sequence). The CDR3 loop spans 13 amino acids. Between the trimmed V and J ends, which lost 0 bases and 6 bases, there was a span of 6 bases. CDR3 sequence: CATSRDRGNEQFF. CDR3 DNA: TGTGCCACCAGCAGAGATCGGGGCAATGAGCAGTTCTTC.

V usage is TRBV7-8 and J usage is TRBJ2-7, with 8 positions matching TRBD2. There are 17 residues in the CDR3. Germline V gene lookup returns CDR1 SGHVS and CDR2 FQNEAQ. Trimming cost V 2 bases and J 4 bases; bases outside gene matches: 13. CDR3 bases: TGTGCCAGCAGCTTAAAGACCGGGACTAGTCGAAGGTACGAGCAGTACTTC. Its protein product is CASSLKTGTSRRYEQYF. Using reference TRBV7-8 and TRBJ2-7 for the parts outside the CDR3, the full variable domain is GAGVSQSPRYKVAKRGQDVALRCDPISGHVSLFWYQQALGQGPEFLTYFQNEAQLDKSGLPSDRFFAERPEGSVSTLKIQRTQQEDSAVYLCASSLKTGTSRRYEQYFGPGTRLTVT.

V usage is TRBV29-1 and J usage is TRBJ2-2, with D hard to call. V was shortened by 1 base and J by 1 base, with 1 base between the two germline ends. Germline values: CDR1 SQVTM, CDR2 ANQGSEA. The CDR3 runs 12 residues. This CDR3 reads CSVEGNTGELFF. The CDR3 region has the DNA TGCAGCGTTGAAGGGAACACCGGGGAGCTGTTTTTT.

This clonotype was observed once. The genes are TRBV12-3 or TRBV12-4 and TRBJ2-5, with 9 bases matching TRBD2. This CDR3 contains 15 residues. With 6 bases clipped from V and 5 bases from J, the junction kept 10 bases outside the gene matches. Here the CDR3 reads CASSRWLAGSETQYF. For the CDR3, the DNA is TGTGCCAGCAGCCGATGGCTAGCGGGGTCGGAGACCCAGTACTTC.

The CDR3 is CASSTSSQPQHF. The DNA of the CDR3 is TGTGCCAGCAGCACTTCAAGTCAGCCCCAGCATTTT. This chain links TRBV5-6 with TRBJ1-5; no reliable D call. The germline V gene encodes CDR1 SGHDT and CDR2 YYEEEE. Trimming removed 4 bases at V and 6 bases at J, with 8 bases between. The CDR3 contains 12 residues.

The chain carries TRBV7-9 and TRBJ2-7; D is perhaps TRBD2 (5 bases). V was pared by 3 bases and J by 6 bases, with 9 bases between. Per germline, CDR1 SEHNR and CDR2 FQNEAQ (reference sequence). The CDR3 is made up of 12 amino acids. For the CDR3, the DNA is TGTGCCAGCAGCTTGGCCGGAGGCGAGCAGTACTTC. Translated: CASSLAGGEQYF.

The chain employs TRBV7-6 and TRBJ2-1, with D maybe TRBD1 (6 bases). Germline CDR1 SGHVS, CDR2 FNYEAQ. This CDR3 region has 15 residues. V was cut by 2 bases and J by 7 bases, with 15 bases left in between. The CDR3 spells CASSLTRGSRNEQFF. The CDR3 coding sequence is TGTGCCAGCAGCTTAACCAGGGGAAGTAGGAATGAGCAGTTCTTC.

The chain links TRBV7-9 to TRBJ1-2, with a tentative D call TRBD1 (6 bases). Germline-derived CDR1 and CDR2 are SEHNR and FQNEAQ (reference sequence). Deletions cut 4 bases from V and 5 bases from J, with 20 bases between. The CDR3 covers 16 residues. CDR3 protein: CASSSSLLTGGYGYTF. The CDR3 nucleotides are TGTGCCAGCAGCTCCTCCCTCCTGACAGGAGGGTATGGCTACACCTTC.

The table lists this clonotype with a count of one. The V call is TRBV5-6, the J call TRBJ2-1; D possibly matches TRBD1 or TRBD2 (6 bases each). The germline V gene has CDR1 SGHDT and CDR2 YYEEEE. The CDR3 loop spans 15 amino acids. Deletions cut 4 bases from V and 7 bases from J, with 18 bases between. Here the CDR3 DNA reads TGTGCCAGCAGCCTGGAGGGGGGCCGCGGGAATGAGCAGTTCTTC. Encoded protein: CASSLEGGRGNEQFF.

The chain has TRBV15 and TRBJ2-3; 7 positions agree with TRBD2. V shed 1 base, J shed 3 bases, and the junction held 7 bases outside the gene matches. CDR3 size: 16 residues. CDR1 and CDR2 (germline): LNHNV, YYDKDF (reference sequence). The CDR3 DNA is TGTGCCACCAGCAGAGTTCCCCGCGGGGGAACAGATACGCAGTATTTT. Translated, it gives CATSRVPRGGTDTQYF.

V is TRBV9 and J is TRBJ2-3; D is perhaps TRBD1 (5 bases). The CDR3 runs to 15 residues. The V gene's germline CDR1 is SGDLS and CDR2 YYNGEE. V was cut by 3 bases and J by 2 bases, with 13 bases left in between. Written as DNA, the CDR3 is TGTGCCAGCAGCGCCAAGACAGCACCCACAGATACGCAGTATTTT. It encodes CASSAKTAPTDTQYF.

The V call is TRBV6-5, the J call TRBJ2-1, with 7 bases identical to TRBD2. CDR1 and CDR2 from the germline V gene are MNHEY and SVGAGI. The CDR3 is 14 residues long. V lost 2 bases and J lost 7; bases outside the gene matches: 5. In DNA, the CDR3 is TGTGCCAGCAGTTACGGGAGGGGAGGGAATGAGCAGTTCTTC. Translation gives CASSYGRGGNEQFF.

This clonotype was detected once. The chain recombines TRBV6-1 with TRBJ2-7; 9 bases are shared with TRBD1. The CDR3 consists of 14 residues. CDR1 and CDR2 (germline): MNHNS, SASEGT. The ends lost 7 bases at V and 6 bases at J; junction bases unmatched: 10. The DNA for the CDR3 is TGTGCCAGCACCTACCGGGACAGGGTGGGCGAGCAGTACTTC. It codes for CASTYRDRVGEQYF.

The gene calls are TRBV20-1 and TRBJ2-7, with a weak D call TRBD1 (5 bases). Trimming left V 5 bases short and J 6 bases short, with 14 bases between. This CDR3 has 12 amino acids. Germline V gene lookup returns CDR1 DFQATT and CDR2 SNEGSKA (reference sequence). CDR3 amino acids: CSAGAAGFEQYF. The DNA for the CDR3 is TGCAGTGCTGGGGCGGCAGGGTTCGAGCAGTACTTC.

The chain links TRBV2 to TRBJ1-1, with 7 bases aligning to TRBD1. V lost 8 bases, J lost 11 bases, and 8 bases stayed unmatched. CDR3 length equals 11 residues. Germline assignment: CDR1 SNHLY and CDR2 FYNNEI. The CDR3 DNA reads as TGTGCCAGCCTGAGTCAGGGACAGGCTTTCTTT. Amino acid sequence: CASLSQGQAFF.

The chain carries TRBV4-2 and TRBJ1-5, with D unresolved. Trimming took 2 bases from V and 6 from J, leaving 17 bases between them. CDR3 size: 16 residues. CDR1 is LGHNA and CDR2 is YNFKEQ in the germline V gene. CDR3 coding DNA: TGTGCCAGCAGCCAACTCCCCGGTAGGGAGGGTCAGCCCCAGCATTTT. Translating gives CASSQLPGREGQPQHF.

This chain uses TRBV25-1 with TRBJ2-7; 7 bases align to TRBD1. The germline V gene has CDR1 MGHDK and CDR2 SYGVNS. The CDR3 totals 13 residues. V shed 7 bases, J shed 3 bases, and the junction held 6 bases outside the gene matches. The CDR3 coding sequence is TGTGCCAGCAAGGGACAGTGGGACTACGAGCAGTACTTC. It codes for CASKGQWDYEQYF.

CDR3: CASSLGAETQYF. The DNA of the CDR3 is TGTGCCAGCAGCTTAGGAGCGGAGACCCAGTACTTC. The chain joins TRBV7-8 to TRBJ2-5, with unresolved D. V dropped 1 base and J dropped 5 bases, with 5 bases sitting between them. Germline values: CDR1 SGHVS, CDR2 FQNEAQ. This CDR3 contains 12 residues.

The chain links TRBV10-3 to TRBJ2-1; D perhaps matches TRBD1 (6 bases). V lost 3 bases and J 6 bases, leaving 18 bases between the germline ends. This CDR3 spans 16 amino acids. The germline V gene encodes CDR1 ENHRY and CDR2 SYGVKD. CDR3 sequence reads: CAISDPDRKAANEQFF. CDR3 in DNA: TGTGCCATCAGTGACCCGGACAGAAAGGCTGCCAATGAGCAGTTCTTC.

This rearrangement joins TRBV2 to TRBJ1-1; tentatively, D is TRBD1 (6 bases). V was clipped by 4 bases and J by 0 bases, with 12 bases between them. The CDR3 consists of 15 residues. Germline V gives CDR1 SNHLY, CDR2 FYNNEI. DNA of the CDR3: TGTGCCAGCAGTGCCTGGGACACAATGAACACTGAAGCTTTCTTT. Its protein is CASSAWDTMNTEAFF.

The V and J genes are TRBV28 and TRBJ2-1; D is unresolved. The V gene's germline CDR1 is MDHEN and CDR2 SYDVKM. V lost 7 bases to trimming and J lost 8 bases, with 15 bases between them. This CDR3 spans 13 amino acids. CDR3 nucleotides: TGTGCCAGCAACCGGCTTCTGGTCGATGAGCAGTTCTTC. As protein: CASNRLLVDEQFF.

The V call is TRBV9, the J call TRBJ2-7; D possibly matches TRBD1 or TRBD2 (5 bases each). Trimming removed 0 bases from V and 3 bases from J, with 10 bases in between. The CDR3 has 14 amino acids. From germline, CDR1 is SGDLS and CDR2 YYNGEE. CDR3 loop: CASSVGGANYEQYF. The CDR3 DNA sequence: TGTGCCAGCAGCGTAGGAGGGGCTAACTACGAGCAGTACTTC.

This rearrangement joins TRBV7-3 to TRBJ2-1; D is unresolved. Germline V gives CDR1 SGHTA, CDR2 FQGTGA. V was shortened by 4 bases and J by 8 bases, with 15 bases between the two germline ends. This CDR3 contains 14 residues. CDR3: CASSSPHVGYEQFF. The CDR3 region has the DNA TGTGCCAGCAGCTCTCCTCACGTGGGCTATGAGCAGTTCTTC.

This clonotype was seen just once. The chain uses TRBV24-1 and TRBJ1-1; perhaps TRBD1 as D (6 bases). Trimming stripped 4 bases from V and 5 bases from J, with 10 bases between. Germline-derived CDR1 and CDR2 are KGHDR and SFDVKD. The CDR3 is made up of 13 amino acids. CDR3 in amino acids: CATSDPRGTEAFF. CDR3 sequence (DNA): TGTGCCACCAGTGACCCAAGGGGGACTGAAGCTTTCTTT.

This chain connects TRBV5-1 to TRBJ2-3, with D maybe TRBD2 (5 bases). Germline-derived CDR1 and CDR2 are SGHRS and YFSETQ. CDR3 length: 13 residues. Trimming shortened V by 1 base and J by 5 bases, and 8 bases separated the two germline ends. CDR3 amino acids: CASSLPSRDTQYF. In DNA form, the CDR3 reads TGCGCCAGCAGCTTGCCTAGCCGAGATACGCAGTATTTT.

The chain has TRBV7-2 and TRBJ1-5; D is ambiguous. From germline, CDR1 is SGHTA and CDR2 FQGNSA. The CDR3 is 13 residues long. With 5 bases removed from V and 9 bases from J, the gap between germline ends came to 14 bases. DNA for the CDR3: TGTGCCAGCAGCCCGGTAGAAGATCGGCCCCAGCATTTT. Its protein product is CASSPVEDRPQHF.